This entry concerns a single T cell receptor (beta chain). Its cognate antigen has yet to be identified. Base qualities were left out, and no much larger clone turns up one base away. The CDR3 regions of human TCRbeta chains were analyzed by immunosequencing. On the authors' methods: Repertoire TCRs were checked for matches against a reference library of SARS-CoV-2-specific TCRs that had been generated using the MIRA antigen-specificity platform. Breadth meant the fraction of unique TCRs that were SARS-CoV-2-associated, whereas depth meant the fraction of total T cells that were SARS-CoV-2-associated. Using the MIRA data, each spike-specific TCR was mapped to the spike region that the TCR reacts to and placed in a CD4 or CD8 class. Log10-transformed breadth and depth values were compared by one-way ANOVA with Sidak's multiple comparisons tests. TCRdb mirrors the immuneACCESS table, restricted to in-frame sequences. Some clones are absent from its copies; in checked studies, under half trace to an unresolved V gene, and the reason for the others is unknown. The V and J calls and clone size are taken from that table; D and trimming were inferred from the DNA. The sample contains some 67,000 clones, 83% of them found a single time. Under 8.5% of the sample is taken by the ten largest.

Read against the paper, the sample's time point label means: about 28 days (+/-7) after the second vaccine dose. AZD1222 recipients with second doses at about 4 weeks or about 12 weeks were pooled, because spike-specific TCR depth and breadth did not differ between schedules. Samples from vaccinated people were obtained from the UK trials COV001 and COV002, which included a single-blind randomized controlled phase 2/3 trial of AZD1222 (ChAdOx1 nCoV-19) in healthy adults. For TCRbeta chain sequencing, PBMC samples from trial participants were taken at day 0 and at day 28 after the second dose. The sample is drawn from a study of T cell responses to AZD1222 COVID-19 vaccine (dated by TCRdb to the early 2020s). Some background on the complete study: A total of approximately 240 trial participants underwent TCR sequencing, of whom nearly 210 had received two doses of AZD1222 and approximately 26 had received two doses of the MenACWY control vaccine. Trial participants were enrolled by age into 18-55, 56-69 and 70-plus year subgroups, with approximately 160, 26 and 62 TCR-sequenced participants respectively.

Reading the germline V gene gives CDR1 MNHNS and CDR2 SASEGT. The CDR3 measures 16 amino acids from cysteine to phenylalanine. Of all the DNA, just the CDR3 is kept, 48 bases in frame from base 1. Cut back by 3 bases and 6 bases, the V and J ends lie 15 bases apart. The study at large found these results: CD4 TCRs associated with the vaccine covered the entire spike protein, and the dominant responses were in regions 160-218 and 743-854. Reportedly, close to half of the unique spike-specific TCRs recognized epitopes lying outside the regions that are mutated in the B.1.351 and B.1.1.7 variants. Participants were mostly white British and included more females than males, and it was suggested by the authors that clonal diversity may have been underestimated. Because no day 14 peak-response samples were available, repertoires were characterized only after the peak T cell response. Only five to seven AZD1222 recipients were SARS-CoV-2 seropositive at baseline, limiting conclusions about previously exposed vaccinees. The 56-69-year group was small, and its depth increase did not reach significance, likely because of low power. A significant rise in spike-specific TCR breadth and depth was observed after two AZD1222 doses relative to day 0 and relative to MenACWY recipients.

The specimen was peripheral blood, collected 28 days after the second AZD1222 dose. The chain links TRBV6-1 with TRBJ1-6; the D gene cannot be resolved reliably. The clonotype was recovered from an adult who received the AZD1222 COVID-19 vaccine. The DNA sequence follows: TGTGCCAGCAGTGAGTCTTTGGATCCCGGTAATTCACCCCTCCACTTT. Its coded protein is CASSESLDPGNSPLHF.